These 10 T cell receptor beta chains originate from one sample sequenced in a study of tumor and adjacent non-tumor tissue in lung cancer. The library came from three nested PCR rounds adapted from ARM-PCR protocols. TCRdb reprocessed the multiplex PCR reads with MiXCR, giving one entry per CDR3 protein. The table includes fewer than 90,000 distinct CDR3 sequences, 65% to 80% detected once. RNA was extracted from bulk tissue without any cell sorting. More than 3 cm separated this lung sample from the edge of the tumor. Sequencing input: distant non-tumor lung tissue. These TCRs come from a woman aged 45-59 years with non-small cell lung cancer.

For this clonotype: The conserved phenylalanine or tryptophan is not found at the CDR3 terminus, so this likely reflects a read error. The chain joins TRBV6-1 to TRBJ2-2; D call uncertain. V gave up 3 bases and J gave up 1 base, with 9 bases separating them. The length of the CDR3 is 15 residues. Looked up from germline, CDR1 is MNHNS and CDR2 is SASEGT. The CDR3 region is CASSELVWNTGELFL. As DNA, the CDR3 is TGTGCCAGCAGTGAGCTAGTGTGGAACACCGGGGAGCTGTTTCTT.

For this clonotype: The junction departs from the called germline gene at one end, perhaps through a read error. This chain links TRBV6-5 with TRBJ2-1; D is unclear. The germline V gene encodes CDR1 MNHEY and CDR2 SVGAGI. There are 17 residues in the CDR3. The CDR3 DNA reads as TGTGCCGGCAGTTACTCCTTTGCCCCCAGTTCCTACAATGAGTGGTTCTTC. Protein product: CAGSYSFAPSSYNEWFF.

This clonotype has just a few counts. A much larger clone differs from this one at a single base, so this may be a read error. The J gene is TRBJ1-2, the V gene TRBV20-1; tentatively, D is TRBD1 (6 bases). The germline CDR1 and CDR2 sequences are DFQATT and SNEGSKA (reference sequence). The CDR3 covers 12 residues. Trimming cost V 6 bases and J 8 bases, with 16 bases left between them. The CDR3 DNA reads TGCAGTGCCCAGAACAGGGATGAGGGCTACACCTTC. Its protein product is CSAQNRDEGYTF.

Details on this clonotype: A junction boundary mismatches the germline segment, possibly from a read error. This chain joins TRBV11-2 and TRBJ2-1, with D unresolved. This CDR3 has 16 residues. CDR1 is SGHAT and CDR2 is FQNNGV in the germline V gene. CDR3 residues: CASSPSDEPVYNELLF. The CDR3 DNA sequence: TGTGCCAGCAGCCCCTCGGACGAACCCGTTTACAATGAGCTGCTCTTC.

This clonotype was seen a single time. One junction end disagrees with the germline gene, perhaps due to a read error. V gene TRBV10-3 combines with J gene TRBJ1-5; D may be TRBD1 (6 bases). Per the germline V gene, CDR1 is ENHRY and CDR2 is SYGVKD. The CDR3 extends over 13 amino acids. The DNA of the CDR3 is TGTGCCATCCAGGGGTATGGCAATCAGCCCCAGCATTTC. The encoded protein is CAIQGYGNQPQHF.

Note on this clonotype: One junction end disagrees with the germline gene, perhaps due to a read error. The J gene is TRBJ1-5, the V gene TRBV5-5; D uncertain. CDR1 is SGHKS and CDR2 is YYEKEE in the germline V gene (reference sequence). The CDR3 has 15 amino acids. The CDR3 reads CASSVNADWNQPQHF. The DNA of the CDR3 is TGTGCCAGCAGTGTCAACGCGGACTGGAATCAACCCCAGCATTTT. Full variable domain (rest looked up from reference TRBV5-5 and TRBJ1-5): DAGVTQSPTHLIKTRGQQVTLRCSPISGHKSVSWYQQVLGQGPQFIFQYYEKEERGRGNFPDRFSARQFPNYSSELNVNALLLGDSALYLCASSVNADWNQPQHFGDGTRLSIL.

This clonotype occurred many times. The chain combines TRBV20-1 with TRBJ2-3; D call uncertain. CDR1 DFQATT and CDR2 SNEGSKA come from the germline V gene (reference sequence). This CDR3 is built from 14 residues. Trimming removed 0 bases from V and 7 bases from J, with 14 bases in between. The CDR3 DNA reads as TGCAGTGCTAGAGATAGGTGGGATTTCTATACGCAGTATTTT. Amino acids: CSARDRWDFYTQYF.

The chain is built from TRBV9 and TRBJ2-1; 7 bases are a match to TRBD2. The CDR3 runs 18 residues. V was pared by 3 bases and J by 0 bases, with 12 bases of the junction left unmatched. Looked up from germline, CDR1 is SGDLS and CDR2 is YYNGEE. For the CDR3, the DNA is TGTGCCAGCAGCGAGCCTAGCGGTAAGCTGAGCTCCTACAATGAGCAGTTCTTC. Its protein product is CASSEPSGKLSSYNEQFF.

The chain employs TRBV6-1 and TRBJ2-2, with D uncertain. Germline V gene sequence: CDR1 MNHNS, CDR2 SASEGT. This CDR3 has 20 amino acids. Trimming removed 1 base at V and 1 base at J, with 22 bases between. CDR3 sequence: CASSEGQWMVRYMNTGELFF. The DNA of the CDR3 is TGTGCCAGCAGTGAAGGACAATGGATGGTTCGTTACATGAACACCGGGGAGCTGTTTTTT.

Concerning this clonotype itself: The junction shows a germline mismatch at one end, possibly a read error. This rearrangement joins TRBV6-1 to TRBJ2-7; perhaps TRBD2 as D (6 bases). Germline CDR1 MNHNS, CDR2 SASEGT. This CDR3 is built from 16 residues. The CDR3 protein is CASSERTSWTSYGQYF. The CDR3 bases are TGTGCCAGCAGTGAACGTACTAGCTGGACCAGCTACGGGCAGTACTTC.